This TCR beta chain comes out of a study of PD-1 blockade in mismatch repair-deficient tumors. Study information: Enrolled about 2013-2016, patients had progressing, pretreated mismatch repair-deficient cancers of more than ten types.

CDR3 size: 15 residues. Looked up from germline, CDR1 is SQVTM and CDR2 is ANQGSEA. V was pared by 5 bases and J by 5 bases, with 21 bases between. Every patient had mismatch repair deficiency by PCR or immunohistochemistry. TCRs were sequenced from a few patients responding to pembrolizumab. Overall study findings and caveats: Tumor-resident clones, often absent from pretreatment blood, expanded after pembrolizumab and then contracted.

About this clone: Its antigen remains unknown.

Clones were read by immunoSEQ multiplex PCR, and TCRdb kept only the in-frame ones, dropping some. The sample shows approximately 110,000 clones, over 65% of them seen only once. The sequenced sample was peripheral blood, obtained about 60 weeks after starting pembrolizumab. This chain joins TRBV29-1 and TRBJ1-2, with D hard to call. This TCR came from an adult with mismatch repair-deficient cancer. The CDR3: CSVLGPGPMGYGYTF. DNA for the CDR3: TGCAGCGTTCTGGGTCCAGGTCCCATGGGTTATGGCTACACCTTC.